This T cell receptor (beta chain) appears in the sequencing data of a study of long-term antiretroviral therapy in people with HIV. Notes on this clone: Its antigen remains unidentified.

All participants with HIV were treated in the United States. The length of the CDR3 is 14 residues. Germline values: CDR1 MDHEN, CDR2 SYDVKM. J gave up 2 bases and V 5 bases, and 5 bases lay outside the gene matches. Overall study findings and caveats: It was observed that HIV repertoires exhibited narrower CDR3 length ranges than controls. Those clones which expanded before ART made up the dominant part of the repertoire at all time points.

The immunoSEQ assay was v3.0, run at survey level. Target depth was roughly 35,000-55,000 T-cell genomes per sample. Only in-frame clones appear in the TCRdb table, and some are missing; sequencing was by immunoSEQ multiplex PCR. The sample consists of 24,000 or so clones, roughly 85% of them appearing once. Sequencing was performed on unsorted PBMCs, taken 1.2 years after starting antiretroviral therapy. The source is a woman aged 40 to 50 with HIV. The chain is built from TRBV28 and TRBJ1-1, with TRBD1 matching 7 bases. The CDR3 here is CASSRDSSNTEAFF. CDR3 bases: TGTGCCAGCAGTCGGGACAGTTCTAACACTGAAGCTTTCTTT.